The present TCR beta chain was sequenced within a study of radiotherapy plus CTLA-4 blockade in lung cancer. The CDR3 covers 14 residues. Germline V CDR1 and CDR2: SGDLS, YYNGEE. V shed 3 bases and J 3 bases; nucleotides not matched to a gene: 5. In the case of this clone: Its specificity is not known.

Profiled with immunoSEQ multiplex PCR; TCRdb holds only in-frame clones, not every one. The sample records some 110,000 clones, about four fifths being singletons. Study-wide points: Some TCR clones had been derived from tumors. These clones expanded in peripheral blood after radiotherapy plus ipilimumab.

The sequence came from a human donor with non-small cell lung cancer that progressed on radiotherapy plus ipilimumab. Some clones in this sample may be carry-over from other donors' samples. The chain is built from TRBV9 and TRBJ2-7; 8 bases agree with TRBD1. The specimen was peripheral blood, collected from a patient treated with radiotherapy plus ipilimumab. The CDR3 DNA is TGTGCCAGCAGCGATCCGGACAGGGACTACGAGCAGTACTTC. Protein product: CASSDPDRDYEQYF. Full variable domain (rest looked up from reference TRBV9 and TRBJ2-7): DSGVTQTPKHLITATGQRVTLRCSPRSGDLSVYWYQQSLDQGLQFLIQYYNGEERAKGNILERFSAQQFPDLHSELNLSSLELGDSALYFCASSDPDRDYEQYFGPGTRLTVT.